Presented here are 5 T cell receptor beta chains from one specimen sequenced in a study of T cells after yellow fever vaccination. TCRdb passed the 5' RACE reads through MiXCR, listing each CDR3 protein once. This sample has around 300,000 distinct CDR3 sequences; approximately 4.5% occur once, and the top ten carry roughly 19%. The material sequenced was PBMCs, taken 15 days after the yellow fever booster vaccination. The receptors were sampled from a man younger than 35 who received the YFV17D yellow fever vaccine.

The CDR3 region is CSARGGSYEQYV. The CDR3 DNA follows: TGCAGTGCTAGAGGGGGAAGCTACGAGCAGTACGTC. This chain connects TRBV20-1 to TRBJ2-7; D remains unclear. The V gene's germline CDR1 is DFQATT and CDR2 SNEGSKA (reference sequence). The V gene lost 1 base and the J gene lost 3 bases, with 7 bases spanning the gap. The CDR3 is made up of 12 amino acids.

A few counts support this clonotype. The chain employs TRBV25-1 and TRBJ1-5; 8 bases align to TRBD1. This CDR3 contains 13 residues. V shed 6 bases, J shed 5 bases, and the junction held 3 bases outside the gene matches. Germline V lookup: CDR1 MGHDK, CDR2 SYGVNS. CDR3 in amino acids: CASRQGVDQPQHF. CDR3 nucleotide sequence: TGTGCCAGCAGACAGGGGGTTGATCAGCCCCAGCATTTT.

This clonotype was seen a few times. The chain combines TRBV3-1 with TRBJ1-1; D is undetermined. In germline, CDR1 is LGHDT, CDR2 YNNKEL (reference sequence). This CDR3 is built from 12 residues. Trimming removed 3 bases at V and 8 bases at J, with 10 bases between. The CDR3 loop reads CASSHSSNEAFF. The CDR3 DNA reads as TGTGCCAGCAGCCACTCTAGCAACGAAGCTTTCTTT.

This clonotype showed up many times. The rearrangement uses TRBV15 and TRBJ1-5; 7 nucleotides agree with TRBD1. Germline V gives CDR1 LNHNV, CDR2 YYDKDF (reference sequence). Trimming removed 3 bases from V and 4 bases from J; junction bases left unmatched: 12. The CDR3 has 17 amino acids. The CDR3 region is CATSRQLADRNNQPQHF. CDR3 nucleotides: TGTGCCACCAGCAGGCAACTAGCGGACAGGAATAATCAGCCCCAGCATTTT.

The CDR3 is CASSFSRAGETQYF. CDR3 sequence (DNA): TGTGCCAGCAGCTTCTCCAGGGCGGGGGAGACCCAGTACTTC. The chain has TRBV5-4 and TRBJ2-5; TRBD2 is a possible D gene (6 bases). Germline lookup yields CDR1 SGHNT and CDR2 YYREEE (reference sequence). The CDR3 spans 14 residues. The V gene lost 2 bases and the J gene lost 5 bases, with 13 bases spanning the gap.